This T cell receptor (beta chain) was identified during a study of cytomegalovirus exposure and HLA in healthy donors. This CDR3 contains 16 residues. V lost 4 bases and J lost 4; bases outside the gene matches: 8. Germline CDR1 LGHNA, CDR2 YSLEER. As to this clone: Its specificity is unknown.

The PCR employed 60 Vbeta primers together with 13 Jbeta primers. Sequenced by immunoSEQ multiplex PCR; TCRdb stores in-frame clones only, minus some. The profile shows about 160,000 clones, around 74% of them singletons. Points from the study as a whole: Analysis was carried out at a later point, and it linked a missense DCLRE1C variant to TCR beta V- and J-gene trimming. Researchers left out some V segments, among them TRBV6-2 and TRBV6-3, as indistinguishable. Later analysis revealed greater clonal expansion in HLA-associated TCR beta chains than in equally common others. Several of the most significant clusters were apparently associated with common viral pathogens in a later analysis.

This sequence originates from a female donor in good health and CMV-seronegative. Sequenced material: PBMCs. The chain uses TRBV4-3 and TRBJ1-4, with TRBD1 matching over 8 bases. The CDR3, as DNA: TGCGCCAGCAGCCCGGACAGGGTCGGTGGTAATGAAAAACTGTTTTTT. Translation: CASSPDRVGGNEKLFF.